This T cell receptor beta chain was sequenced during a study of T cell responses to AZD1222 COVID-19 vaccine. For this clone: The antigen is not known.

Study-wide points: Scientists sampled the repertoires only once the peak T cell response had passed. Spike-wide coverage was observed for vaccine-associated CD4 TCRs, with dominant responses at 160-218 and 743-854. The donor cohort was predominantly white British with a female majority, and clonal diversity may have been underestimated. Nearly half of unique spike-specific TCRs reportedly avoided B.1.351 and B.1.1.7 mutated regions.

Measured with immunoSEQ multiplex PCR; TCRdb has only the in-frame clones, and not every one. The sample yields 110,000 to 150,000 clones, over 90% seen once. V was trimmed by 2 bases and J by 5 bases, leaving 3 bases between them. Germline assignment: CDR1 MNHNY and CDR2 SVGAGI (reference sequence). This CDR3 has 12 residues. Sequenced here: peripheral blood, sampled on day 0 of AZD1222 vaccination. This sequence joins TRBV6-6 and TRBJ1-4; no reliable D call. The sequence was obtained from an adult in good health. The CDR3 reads CASSYRNEKLFF. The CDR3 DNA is TGTGCCAGCAGTTACCGGAATGAAAAACTGTTTTTT.